The sequence of this T cell receptor beta chain was determined in a study of shared clonotypes between healthy human individuals. Study-level points and caveats: It was only blood that was sampled, and tissue repertoires likely differ.

As defined, naive CD8 cells were CD45RO-negative and positively selected for CCR7, with terminally differentiated effector memory CD45RA+ cells excluded. A note on this clone: Its specificity is not known.

Looked up from germline, CDR1 is SGHAT and CDR2 is FQNNGV. The CDR3 sequence is 13 residues long. V was cut by 7 bases and J by 5 bases, with 15 bases left in between. The authors distributed each subset's genomic DNA evenly over several immunoSEQ plates. Profiling relied on immunoSEQ multiplex PCR, and the TCRdb table lists in-frame clones only, not all of them. This sample has around 1.9 million clones, with 80% to 95% found just once. The clonotype comes from a young man in good health. Some clones in this sample may be carry-over from other donors' samples. Sequenced material: naive CD8+ T cells from PBMCs. The genes are TRBV11-2 and TRBJ2-7, with D unclear. This CDR3 reads CASTLGQINEQYF. For the CDR3, the DNA is TGTGCCAGCACCCTTGGTCAGATTAACGAGCAGTACTTC.